The 13 T cell receptor beta chains below all came from one sample that was sequenced in a study of T cell repertoires in cytomegalovirus infection. TCRdb re-called the reads with MiXCR, one entry per CDR3 protein. The table shows a few hundred thousand distinct CDR3 sequences, with about a sixth occurring only once. The sequencing input was PBMCs. The receptors originated from a human donor in good health (CMV status not recorded). Some clones in this sample may be carry-over from other donors' samples.

This clonotype was counted between two and nine times. The rearrangement links TRBV12-3 or TRBV12-4 to TRBJ1-5; TRBD1 matches 8 bases. The length of the CDR3 is 14 residues. Trimming cost V 5 bases and J 6 bases; bases outside gene matches: 6. DNA of the CDR3: TGTGCCAGCAGTACAACAGGGGGGAGTCAGCCCCAGCATTTT. This translates into CASSTTGGSQPQHF.

This clonotype was seen more than once but under ten times. This chain links TRBV7-9 with TRBJ1-1; TRBD1 matches at 7 bases. CDR3 length: 13 amino acids. Trimming took 5 bases from V and 10 from J; bases not matched to a gene: 10. Germline V gene sequence: CDR1 SEHNR, CDR2 FQNEAQ (reference sequence). CDR3 in DNA: TGTGCCAGCAGCCTACAGGGGCTTCCCGGAGCTTTCTTT. It yields the protein CASSLQGLPGAFF.

This clonotype appeared many times. The chain combines TRBV7-6 with TRBJ2-3; 10 bases match TRBD1. The CDR3 is 15 amino acids. Losses at the gene ends were 5 bases for V and 1 base for J; bases not matched to a gene: 3. The germline V gene has CDR1 SGHVS and CDR2 FNYEAQ. Here the CDR3 DNA reads TGTGCCAGCAGCGACAGGGGGCTCGGCACAGATACGCAGTATTTT. Its protein product is CASSDRGLGTDTQYF.

The chain couples TRBV20-1 to TRBJ2-1; D remains ambiguous. The CDR3 length is 14 residues. The V end lost 3 bases, the J end lost 4 bases, and 13 bases lay between the germline ends. Germline CDR1 and CDR2: DFQATT and SNEGSKA (reference sequence). The CDR3 DNA reads as TGCAGTGCTAGGGGATCCCTCCTATACAATGAGCAGTTCTTC. It is translated as CSARGSLLYNEQFF.

The table lists this clonotype with many counts. V and J are TRBV4-3 and TRBJ2-2, with TRBD2 identical over 9 bases. The J segment lost 2 bases and the V segment lost 0 bases, leaving 7 bases of the junction unmatched. Per the germline V gene, CDR1 is LGHNA and CDR2 is YSLEER. The CDR3 extends over 18 amino acids. CDR3 sequence (DNA): TGCGCCAGCAGCCAAGAAATAGCGGGGGCCGAAAACACCGGGGAGCTGTTTTTT. Translated, it gives CASSQEIAGAENTGELFF.

This clonotype was seen repeatedly, ten times or more. The chain is built from TRBV6-1 and TRBJ2-7; TRBD1 matches 8 bases. CDR3 size: 16 residues. Trimming removed 6 bases from V and 2 bases from J; junction bases left unmatched: 12. In germline, CDR1 is MNHNS, CDR2 SASEGT. In DNA, the CDR3 is TGTGCCAGCAGCGAGTTAGGGACAGGCATCACCTACGAGCAGTACTTC. Its translation is CASSELGTGITYEQYF.

There are a few counts of this clonotype. This chain connects TRBV20-1 to TRBJ1-4; D is possibly TRBD1 (6 bases). With 0 bases removed from V and 8 bases from J, the gap between germline ends came to 13 bases. This CDR3 contains 14 residues. From germline, CDR1 is DFQATT and CDR2 SNEGSKA (reference sequence). The CDR3 loop is CSARDGGAGEKLFF. The DNA of the CDR3 is TGCAGTGCTAGAGATGGGGGGGCCGGAGAAAAACTGTTTTTT.

The chain is built from TRBV29-1 and TRBJ1-2; D call uncertain. The germline V and J ends were trimmed by 1 base and 4 bases, with 10 bases remaining between them. This CDR3 has 13 residues. Germline V gives CDR1 SQVTM, CDR2 ANQGSEA. The CDR3 region has the DNA TGCAGCGTTGAAGTTGGGGATTCCTATGGCTACACCTTC. Its protein product is CSVEVGDSYGYTF.

This clonotype has more than one count but fewer than ten. The CDR3 here is CASTQGRDGYTF. The CDR3 nucleotides read TGTGCCAGCACCCAGGGAAGGGATGGCTACACCTTC. The rearrangement links TRBV28 to TRBJ1-2; tentative D call: TRBD1 (5 bases). The CDR3 consists of 12 residues. V shed 7 bases and J shed 6 bases, with 12 bases lying between them. The germline gives CDR1 MDHEN, CDR2 SYDVKM.

The chain has TRBV7-9 and TRBJ2-3; 8 positions match TRBD1. Germline V lookup: CDR1 SEHNR, CDR2 FQNEAQ (reference sequence). The CDR3 is made up of 14 amino acids. V shed 5 bases and J 2 bases; nucleotides not matched to a gene: 3. The CDR3 sequence is CASSPGGHTDTQYF. DNA of the CDR3: TGTGCCAGCAGCCCAGGGGGCCACACAGATACGCAGTATTTT. The variable domain in full, with the rest retrieved from reference TRBV7-9 and TRBJ2-3, is DTGVSQNPRHKITKRGQNVTFRCDPISEHNRLYWYRQTLGQGPEFLTYFQNEAQLEKSRLLSDRFSAERPKGSFSTLEIQRTEQGDSAMYLCASSPGGHTDTQYFGPGTRLTVL.

A few counts support this clonotype. The V call is TRBV12-3 or TRBV12-4, the J call TRBJ1-5; D may be TRBD1 (5 bases). V lost 5 bases and J lost 5, with 19 bases in between. The CDR3 totals 16 residues. Written as DNA, the CDR3 is TGTGCCAGCAGTAGACCGGGACCTGGGCGACATCAGCCCCAGCATTTT. Translated, it gives CASSRPGPGRHQPQHF.

The rearrangement uses TRBV11-2 and TRBJ2-1; 8 bases align to TRBD2. V lost 4 bases and J lost 8; bases outside the gene matches: 7. This CDR3 has 14 amino acids. Germline V gene lookup returns CDR1 SGHAT and CDR2 FQNNGV. CDR3 amino acids: CASSSPNGGDEQFF. In DNA, the CDR3 is TGTGCCAGCAGCTCCCCTAACGGGGGGGATGAGCAGTTCTTC. Drawing the rest from reference TRBV11-2 and TRBJ2-1, the complete variable domain is EAGVAQSPRYKIIEKRQSVAFWCNPISGHATLYWYQQILGQGPKLLIQFQNNGVVDDSQLPKDRFSAERLKGVDSTLKIQPAKLEDSAVYLCASSSPNGGDEQFFGPGTRLTVL.

This chain links TRBV4-1 with TRBJ1-4, with a possible D match to TRBD1 (6 bases). Trimming took off 0 bases at V and 6 bases at J, with 17 bases between the two ends. This CDR3 contains 17 residues. Germline CDR1 is MGHRA and CDR2 is YSYEKL. Here the CDR3 reads CASSQDVFGGRDEKLFF. CDR3 nucleotides: TGCGCCAGCAGCCAAGATGTCTTCGGGGGCAGAGATGAAAAACTGTTTTTT.